This T cell receptor (beta chain) was captured in a study of monozygotic twins with inflammatory bowel disease. For every donor, one blood sample of around 2.5 ml was drawn. The germline gives CDR1 LNHDA, CDR2 SQIVND (reference sequence). This CDR3 contains 15 residues. Points on this clonotype: The antigen is not known.

Broader study findings: Especially with disease activity, IBD patients shared fewer clonotypes with others than healthy twins did. TCRbeta diversity (inverse Simpson) was lower in IBD patients than in healthy co-twins.

Per individual sample, eight separate reactions were used to make cDNA. No DNA is given; TCRdb re-called the 5' RACE reads and lists each CDR3 protein once. The repertoire table contains tens of thousands of distinct CDR3 sequences. Sample: blood. This sequence was found in a human donor with ulcerative colitis or Crohn's disease, or a healthy co-twin of an affected twin (not recorded which). V gene TRBV19 combines with J gene TRBJ2-2; TCRdb reports TRBD1, a call that lacks DNA to check it against. CDR3 protein: CASSIDPPGTGELFF. The full variable domain, in which reference TRBV19 and TRBJ2-2 provide the parts outside the CDR3, is DGGITQSPKYLFRKEGQNVTLSCEQNLNHDAMYWYRQDPGQGLRLIYYSQIVNDFQKGDIAEGYSVSREKKESFPLTVTSAQKNPTAFYLCASSIDPPGTGELFFGEGSRLTVL.